These 8 T cell receptor beta chains came from one sample sequenced in a study of beta chain features in type 1 diabetes. These receptors are not linked to any known antigen. Expressed TCRB transcripts got sequenced, as all isolated RNA was reverse transcribed. The repertoire was sequenced with immunoSEQ multiplex PCR; TCRdb's copy has only in-frame clones and lacks some. The sample shows hundreds of thousands of clones, 11% to 15% of them seen only once. Study results and caveats: Shorter TCRB CDR3s, moderately but significantly so, marked every one of the four CD4+ subsets in Type 1 diabetes patients.

The sequencing sample was made of naive CD4+ T cells from blood. These TCRs come from a man aged 18 to 29 with type 1 diabetes.

This chain connects TRBV9 to TRBJ1-2; D possibly corresponds to TRBD1 (6 bases). Germline V gene sequence: CDR1 SGDLS, CDR2 YYNGEE. The CDR3 sequence is 13 residues long. Trimming removed 6 bases at V and 8 bases at J, with 17 bases between. The CDR3 loop reads CASNHGEGEGYTF. CDR3 nucleotide sequence: TGTGCCAGCAACCACGGAGAGGGGGAGGGCTACACCTTC.

This clone was seen a few times. The V call is TRBV6-1, the J call TRBJ1-5, with D perhaps TRBD1 (5 bases). Trimming pared 5 bases from V and 5 bases from J, leaving 10 bases between. This CDR3 spans 13 amino acids. Germline lookup yields CDR1 MNHNS and CDR2 SASEGT. CDR3 nucleotide sequence: TGTGCCAGCAGTTCGGCAGGGCATCAGCCCCAGCATTTT. Translated, it gives CASSSAGHQPQHF.

Worth noting for this clone: The identical CDR3 is also encoded by other nucleotide sequences in the sample. J is TRBJ1-5 and V is TRBV30; no reliable D call. The CDR3 totals 12 residues. The V end lost 1 base, the J end lost 6 bases, and 7 bases lay between the germline ends. Germline assignment: CDR1 GTSNPN and CDR2 SVGIG (reference sequence). The CDR3 loop is CAWSEGSQPQHF. The CDR3 DNA reads TGTGCCTGGAGTGAGGGTAGTCAGCCCCAGCATTTT.

The chain uses TRBV7-6 and TRBJ1-1, with TRBD1 as a possible D gene (6 bases). Trimming pared 4 bases from V and 1 base from J, leaving 13 bases between. Germline V gene lookup returns CDR1 SGHVS and CDR2 FNYEAQ. CDR3 length: 15 residues. The CDR3 loop is CASSSLRGPNTEAFF. For the CDR3, the DNA is TGTGCCAGCAGCTCGCTCAGGGGACCGAACACTGAAGCTTTCTTT.

A few counts support this clone. The chain joins TRBV2 to TRBJ2-1; D is perhaps TRBD2 (7 bases). CDR3 length: 14 amino acids. Trimming pared 7 bases from V and 7 bases from J, leaving 17 bases between. Germline assignment: CDR1 SNHLY and CDR2 FYNNEI. The CDR3: CASTREGGVNEQFF. CDR3 coding DNA: TGTGCCAGCACGCGCGAAGGGGGGGTTAATGAGCAGTTCTTC.

The genes are TRBV9 and TRBJ2-5, with 9 positions matching TRBD2. The J call may be incorrect, as the DNA end agrees better with TRBJ2-7. The germline V gene has CDR1 SGDLS and CDR2 YYNGEE. The CDR3 is 15 residues long. The CDR3 loop is CASSASPGLASEQYF. In DNA, the CDR3 is TGTGCCAGCAGCGCATCGCCGGGACTAGCTTCCGAGCAGTACTTC.

The V gene is TRBV21-1, the J gene TRBJ2-3; TRBD2 is the table's D call, not checked against the DNA. TRBV21-1 is flagged as a pseudogene. This CDR3 contains 17 residues. In DNA, the CDR3 is TGTGCCAGCAGCAAAGAACAGCGGGGGGCCGACACAGATACGCAGTATTTT. This encodes CASSKEQRGADTDTQYF.

This chain joins TRBV28 and TRBJ2-5, with TRBD1 identical over 7 bases. CDR1 is MDHEN and CDR2 is SYDVKM in the germline V gene. This CDR3 is built from 12 residues. The J segment lost 5 bases and the V segment lost 9 bases, leaving 6 bases of the junction unmatched. The CDR3 DNA follows: TGTGCCAGTAAAGGGGGCAGGGAGACCCAGTACTTC. Its protein product is CASKGGRETQYF.